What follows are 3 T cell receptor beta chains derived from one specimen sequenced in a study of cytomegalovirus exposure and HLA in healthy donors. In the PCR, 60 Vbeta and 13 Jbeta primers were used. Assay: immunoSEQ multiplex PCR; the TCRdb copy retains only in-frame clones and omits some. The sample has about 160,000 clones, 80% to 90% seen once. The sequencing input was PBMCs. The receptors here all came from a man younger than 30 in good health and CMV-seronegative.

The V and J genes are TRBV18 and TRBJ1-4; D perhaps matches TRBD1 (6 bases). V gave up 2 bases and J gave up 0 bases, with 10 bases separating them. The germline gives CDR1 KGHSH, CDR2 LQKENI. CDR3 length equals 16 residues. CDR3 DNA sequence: TGTGCCAGCTCACCATGGGACACTGCAACTAATGAAAAACTGTTTTTT. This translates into CASSPWDTATNEKLFF.

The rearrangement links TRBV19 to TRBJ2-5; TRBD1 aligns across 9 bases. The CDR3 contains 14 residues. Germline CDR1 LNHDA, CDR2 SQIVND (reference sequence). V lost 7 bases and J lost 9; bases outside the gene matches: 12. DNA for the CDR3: TGTGCCAGTATGAGCGGACAGGGGAGTTTGGCCCAGTACTTC. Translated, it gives CASMSGQGSLAQYF.

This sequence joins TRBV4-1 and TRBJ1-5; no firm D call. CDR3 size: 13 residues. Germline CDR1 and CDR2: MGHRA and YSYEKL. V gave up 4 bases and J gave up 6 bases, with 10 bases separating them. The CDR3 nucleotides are TGCGCCAGCAGCCCCGCGGGGAGTCAGCCCCAGCATTTT. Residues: CASSPAGSQPQHF.